The 22 T cell receptor beta chains below all came from one sample that was sequenced in a study of blood T cell repertoires in COVID-19. Produced via immunoSEQ multiplex PCR; TCRdb's table is partial and in-frame only. Counted here are 65,000 to 85,000 clones, 80% to 95% occurring once; the ten biggest clones make up 6.9%. The sequencing sample was made of peripheral blood. The receptors derive from a human donor in a cohort sampled during active COVID-19.

This clone was seen only once. The V gene is TRBV9, the J gene TRBJ2-3; TRBD1 aligns across 8 bases. V lost 6 bases and J lost 2; bases outside the gene matches: 5. The CDR3 is 14 residues long. Per the germline V gene, CDR1 is SGDLS and CDR2 is YYNGEE. CDR3 sequence (DNA): TGTGCCAGCACCGGGACAGGCCACACAGATACGCAGTATTTT. Its protein product is CASTGTGHTDTQYF.

The chain joins TRBV29-1 to TRBJ1-5; no reliable D call. Trimming took 3 bases from V and 9 from J, leaving 15 bases between them. The CDR3 totals 13 residues. Germline V gene data show CDR1 as SQVTM and CDR2 as ANQGSEA. The CDR3 nucleotides read TGCAGCGTTGATAACGGGGATGGTCGGCCCCAGCATTTT. Translation gives CSVDNGDGRPQHF.

This chain uses TRBV4-1 with TRBJ1-5, with TRBD1 matching 8 bases. Germline V lookup: CDR1 MGHRA, CDR2 YSYEKL. V dropped 0 bases and J dropped 7; count of bases not matched to a gene: 14. The CDR3 is 18 amino acids. The CDR3 sequence: CASSQDRSGQGRTQPQHF. The CDR3 coding sequence is TGCGCCAGCAGCCAAGATCGGAGTGGACAGGGTCGTACGCAGCCCCAGCATTTT.

This clone came up once. The chain recombines TRBV9 with TRBJ1-3; D uncertain. V shed 3 bases and J shed 2 bases, with 15 bases lying between them. CDR3 length: 16 residues. The V gene's germline CDR1 is SGDLS and CDR2 YYNGEE. CDR3 region: CASSGRDFKPGNTIYF. CDR3 in DNA: TGTGCCAGCAGCGGCCGGGATTTCAAACCTGGAAACACCATATATTTT.

This rearrangement joins TRBV6-1 to TRBJ2-5; 9 bases are a match to TRBD2. CDR3 length: 17 residues. V trimming: 0 bases; J trimming: 5 bases; junction bases outside the gene matches: 10. Germline-derived CDR1 and CDR2 are MNHNS and SASEGT. CDR3 in amino acids: CASSEASGGGASETQYF. The CDR3 coding sequence is TGTGCCAGCAGTGAAGCTAGTGGCGGGGGGGCTTCGGAGACCCAGTACTTC.

The chain joins TRBV28 to TRBJ1-5; no reliable D call. Germline V gives CDR1 MDHEN, CDR2 SYDVKM. V gave up 5 bases and J gave up 4 bases, with 15 bases separating them. The CDR3 totals 15 residues. The CDR3: CASSPMAQPNQPQHF. The CDR3 region has the DNA TGTGCCAGCAGTCCCATGGCACAGCCGAATCAGCCCCAGCATTTT.

The chain is built from TRBV11-2 and TRBJ2-3, with 8 bases matching TRBD2. This CDR3 is 15 amino acids long. The germline V gene encodes CDR1 SGHAT and CDR2 FQNNGV. The J segment lost 1 base and the V segment lost 2 bases, leaving 2 bases of the junction unmatched. CDR3 coding DNA: TGTGCCAGCAGCTTAACAGCGGGGGGCACAGATACGCAGTATTTT. As protein: CASSLTAGGTDTQYF.

The V call is TRBV7-8, the J call TRBJ2-7, with D possibly being TRBD1 (6 bases). Between the trimmed V and J ends, which lost 3 bases and 4 bases, there was a span of 13 bases. CDR1 is SGHVS and CDR2 is FQNEAQ in the germline V gene. CDR3 length: 14 amino acids. CDR3 protein: CASSFQGMTYEQYF. The CDR3 bases are TGTGCCAGCAGCTTCCAGGGGATGACATACGAGCAGTACTTC.

This chain joins TRBV7-8 and TRBJ2-6; D gene uncertain. Trimming took 2 bases from V and 0 from J, leaving 20 bases between them. This CDR3 has 20 residues. From germline, CDR1 is SGHVS and CDR2 FQNEAQ. CDR3 in amino acids: CASSLRGYRTAISGANVLTF. CDR3 in DNA: TGTGCCAGCAGCTTAAGAGGATATCGAACCGCGATCTCTGGGGCCAACGTCCTGACTTTC.

The CDR3 nucleotides are TGTGCCAGCAGCCAAGGTACCGGGAACACTGAAGCTTTCTTT. Amino acid sequence: CASSQGTGNTEAFF. The chain links TRBV3-1 (or the pseudogene TRBV3-2) to TRBJ1-1; D remains ambiguous. Germline lookup yields CDR1 LGHDT and CDR2 YNNKEL (reference sequence). The CDR3 extends over 14 amino acids. Trimming took 1 base from V and 1 from J, leaving 7 bases between them.

The genes are TRBV5-1 and TRBJ2-1; D possibly corresponds to TRBD2 (6 bases). Germline values: CDR1 SGHRS, CDR2 YFSETQ. V shed 3 bases and J shed 9 bases, with 19 bases lying between them. The CDR3 totals 15 residues. CDR3 sequence reads: CASSSEGRGGTEQFF. The CDR3 DNA follows: TGCGCCAGCAGCTCCGAAGGGCGGGGCGGGACTGAGCAGTTCTTC.

This chain uses TRBV7-2 with TRBJ1-1, with 9 bases identical to TRBD1. The CDR3 is 17 amino acids. The germline V gene has CDR1 SGHTA and CDR2 FQGNSA. The trim removed 5 bases at V and 2 bases at J, leaving 12 bases unmatched. CDR3 bases: TGTGCCAGCAGCACACAGGGGGCGGGGGGCTCAAACACTGAAGCTTTCTTT. Protein: CASSTQGAGGSNTEAFF.

CDR3 amino acids: CASTPGQGSKNIQYF. DNA for the CDR3: TGTGCCAGCACCCCGGGACAGGGGAGCAAAAACATTCAGTACTTC. The V gene is TRBV28, the J gene TRBJ2-4; 10 bases fit TRBD1. CDR1 MDHEN and CDR2 SYDVKM come from the germline V gene. CDR3 length: 15 residues. V shed 7 bases and J 3 bases; nucleotides not matched to a gene: 6.

The gene calls are TRBV2 and TRBJ1-5, with D possibly being TRBD1 (6 bases). Germline CDR1 reads SNHLY; CDR2 reads FYNNEI. V dropped 6 bases and J dropped 5 bases, with 14 bases sitting between them. This CDR3 is 14 amino acids long. The CDR3: CASRPDRFDQPQHF. The DNA for the CDR3 is TGTGCCAGCAGGCCAGACAGGTTCGATCAGCCCCAGCATTTT. The entire variable domain, with the rest obtained from reference TRBV2 and TRBJ1-5, is as follows: EPEVTQTPSHQVTQMGQEVILRCVPISNHLYFYWYRQILGQKVEFLVSFYNNEISEKSEIFDDQFSVERPDGSNFTLKIRSTKLEDSAMYFCASRPDRFDQPQHFGDGTRLSIL.

V usage is TRBV5-6 and J usage is TRBJ1-4; 7 bases align to TRBD1. CDR3 length: 14 amino acids. Per germline, CDR1 SGHDT and CDR2 YYEEEE. Trimming removed 4 bases from V and 11 bases from J; junction bases left unmatched: 11. As DNA, the CDR3 is TGTGCCAGCAGCATCACCCAGGGGGTGGGGAAACTGTTTTTT. The encoded protein is CASSITQGVGKLFF.

The V and J genes are TRBV9 and TRBJ2-5, with TRBD2 matching over 9 bases. V gave up 4 bases and J gave up 3 bases; unmatched junction bases: 4. CDR3 size: 14 residues. The V gene's germline CDR1 is SGDLS and CDR2 YYNGEE. The CDR3 reads CASSPSGTKETQYF. The CDR3 DNA reads as TGTGCCAGCAGCCCTAGCGGGACTAAAGAGACCCAGTACTTC.

A note on this clone: At one of its ends the junction is not consistent with the germline gene, which may arise from a read error. The chain employs TRBV6-5 and TRBJ2-2, with D uncertain. This CDR3 spans 14 amino acids. Germline loops: CDR1 MNHEY, CDR2 SVGAGI. The CDR3 bases are TGTGCCAGCAGGTCCAGGCCGAACGCCGGGGAGCTGTTTTTT. This codes for CASRSRPNAGELFF.

The chain carries TRBV30 and TRBJ1-3; D gene unclear. CDR3 length: 18 amino acids. Germline V lookup: CDR1 GTSNPN, CDR2 SVGIG (reference sequence). Trimming pared 4 bases from V and 0 bases from J, leaving 22 bases between. CDR3: CAWKVHSGAPSSGNTIYF. For the CDR3, the DNA is TGTGCCTGGAAGGTCCATTCAGGCGCCCCGAGCTCTGGAAACACCATATATTTT.

Here the CDR3 DNA reads TGTGCCAGCAGTCCACGGGAATACGAGCAGTACTTC. Its translation is CASSPREYEQYF. The chain recombines TRBV6-6 with TRBJ2-7; D perhaps matches TRBD2 (5 bases). Per germline, CDR1 MNHNY and CDR2 SVGAGI (reference sequence). The CDR3 sequence is 12 residues long. V lost 5 bases and J 4 bases, leaving 9 bases between the germline ends.

The V call is TRBV7-9, the J call TRBJ2-5; D not certain. The germline V gene has CDR1 SEHNR and CDR2 FQNEAQ (reference sequence). The V end was cut by 4 bases, the J end by 2 bases, with 8 bases between. The CDR3 covers 13 residues. The CDR3 DNA follows: TGTGCCAGCAGCTGGTCAGGACAAGAGACCCAGTACTTC. Its translation: CASSWSGQETQYF.

In its sample, this clone was seen once. The chain carries TRBV12-3 or TRBV12-4 and TRBJ1-4; tentatively, D is TRBD1 (5 bases). With 6 bases removed from V and 8 bases from J, the gap between germline ends came to 10 bases. The CDR3 extends over 12 amino acids. Here the CDR3 reads CASSRGGEKLFF. CDR3 DNA: TGTGCCAGCAGCCGGGGGGGGGAAAAACTGTTTTTT.

The chain employs TRBV30 and TRBJ1-1, with D hard to call. CDR3 length equals 11 residues. V shed 3 bases and J shed 2 bases, with 4 bases lying between them. CDR1 is GTSNPN, CDR2 SVGIG, per germline (reference sequence). The CDR3, as DNA: TGTGCCTGGAGCCTCAACACTGAAGCTTTCTTT. Translated, it gives CAWSLNTEAFF.